One sample yielded the 10 T cell receptor beta chains listed below, sequenced in a study of shared clonotypes between healthy human individuals. Libraries were prepared by immunoSEQ multiplex PCR; TCRdb keeps only in-frame clonotypes and omits some of them. Of more than 1,200,000 clones listed, around 98.5% are singletons. The sequencing input was naive CD4+ T cells sorted from blood. The subset was: CD45RA+ positively selected. These receptors all come from a man aged 30-40 years in good health.

In regard to this clone: Other nucleotide sequences from this sample produce the same CDR3. The CDR3 protein is CASSVVGSSYNEQFF. CDR3 DNA: TGTGCCAGCAGCGTAGTTGGGAGCTCCTACAATGAGCAGTTCTTC. The V and J genes are TRBV9 and TRBJ2-1; D is perhaps TRBD2 (5 bases). Germline V gives CDR1 SGDLS, CDR2 YYNGEE. The CDR3 totals 15 residues. V lost 0 bases and J lost 0, with 7 bases in between.

This rearrangement joins TRBV9 to TRBJ2-3; D gene uncertain. Germline CDR1 and CDR2: SGDLS and YYNGEE. V gave up 0 bases and J gave up 5 bases, with 10 bases separating them. The CDR3 is made up of 14 amino acids. The CDR3 nucleotides read TGTGCCAGCAGCGTAGGTGGATTCAGAGATACGCAGTATTTT. Translating gives CASSVGGFRDTQYF. The full variable domain, completed using reference TRBV9 and TRBJ2-3, is DSGVTQTPKHLITATGQRVTLRCSPRSGDLSVYWYQQSLDQGLQFLIQYYNGEERAKGNILERFSAQQFPDLHSELNLSSLELGDSALYFCASSVGGFRDTQYFGPGTRLTVL.

The table lists this clone with a count of one. The rearrangement joins TRBV18 to TRBJ1-1, with D possibly matching TRBD1 (6 bases). Deletions cut 3 bases from V and 0 bases from J, with 14 bases between. Germline assignment: CDR1 KGHSH and CDR2 LQKENI. The CDR3 loop spans 16 amino acids. The CDR3 DNA reads as TGTGCCAGCTCACCCGAGAGGCAGGGGCTGAACACTGAAGCTTTCTTT. Its protein product is CASSPERQGLNTEAFF.

The chain couples TRBV2 to TRBJ1-5; 7 bases match TRBD1. This CDR3 region has 14 residues. Germline-derived CDR1 and CDR2 are SNHLY and FYNNEI. V was pared by 5 bases and J by 2 bases, with 3 bases of the junction left unmatched. DNA of the CDR3: TGTGCCAGCAGTACAACAGGGGGCAATCAGCCCCAGCATTTT. Amino acids: CASSTTGGNQPQHF.

J is TRBJ2-7 and V is TRBV30, with D possibly matching TRBD1 (5 bases). V lost 2 bases and J 7 bases, leaving 15 bases between the germline ends. The length of the CDR3 is 13 residues. Germline CDR1 GTSNPN, CDR2 SVGIG (reference sequence). The CDR3 region is CAWSPGRDREQYF. CDR3 coding DNA: TGTGCCTGGAGTCCCGGGCGAGACAGAGAGCAGTACTTC.

This chain uses TRBV13 with TRBJ2-1; D ambiguous. In germline, CDR1 is PRHDT, CDR2 FYEKMQ (reference sequence). This CDR3 spans 14 amino acids. The V gene lost 3 bases and the J gene lost 10 bases, with 16 bases spanning the gap. CDR3 amino acids: CASSFVGYGGEQFF. CDR3 coding DNA: TGTGCCAGCAGCTTCGTCGGATATGGTGGGGAGCAGTTCTTC.

V usage is TRBV5-8 and J usage is TRBJ2-3; possibly TRBD1 for D (6 bases). The CDR3 runs 17 residues. CDR1 SGHTS and CDR2 YDEGEE come from the germline V gene. The germline V and J ends were trimmed by 4 bases and 3 bases, with 21 bases remaining between them. CDR3 protein: CASSIRQEAMPTDTQYF. The CDR3 nucleotides are TGTGCCAGCAGCATTAGACAGGAAGCCATGCCGACAGATACGCAGTATTTT.

The genes are TRBV7-8 and TRBJ2-2; no definite D call. Germline values: CDR1 SGHVS, CDR2 FQNEAQ. The CDR3 consists of 13 residues. V dropped 2 bases and J dropped 6 bases, with 7 bases sitting between them. The CDR3 protein is CASSLLGSGELFF. The CDR3 DNA sequence: TGTGCCAGCAGCTTACTGGGGTCCGGGGAGCTGTTTTTT.

The chain joins TRBV7-2 to TRBJ2-5; D is ambiguous. The germline V and J ends were trimmed by 0 bases and 1 base, with 9 bases remaining between them. CDR1 and CDR2 from the germline V gene are SGHTA and FQGNSA. CDR3 length: 15 amino acids. The CDR3 sequence: CASSLALWAQETQYF. The CDR3 DNA reads TGTGCCAGCAGCTTAGCGCTCTGGGCCCAAGAGACCCAGTACTTC.

DNA of the CDR3: TGTGCCAGCAGTAGCCGGGTCTACTACGAGCAGTACTTC. It translates to CASSSRVYYEQYF. V and J are TRBV7-2 and TRBJ2-7, with D unclear. The CDR3 extends over 13 amino acids. The germline CDR1 and CDR2 sequences are SGHTA and FQGNSA. With 6 bases removed from V and 3 bases from J, the gap between germline ends came to 12 bases.